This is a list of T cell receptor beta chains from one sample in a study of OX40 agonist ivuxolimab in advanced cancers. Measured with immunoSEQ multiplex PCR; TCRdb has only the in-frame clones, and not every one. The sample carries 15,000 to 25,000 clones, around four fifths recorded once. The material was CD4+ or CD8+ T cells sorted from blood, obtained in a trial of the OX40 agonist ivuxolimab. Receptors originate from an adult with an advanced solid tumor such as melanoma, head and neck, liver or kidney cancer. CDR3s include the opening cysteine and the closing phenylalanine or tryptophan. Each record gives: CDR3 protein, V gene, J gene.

CDR3aa: CAISVEARSNYGYTF
v_gene: TRBV10-3
j_gene: TRBJ1-2

CDR3aa: CASSQAGDRENEQYF
v_gene: TRBV5-6
j_gene: TRBJ2-7

CDR3aa: CASSEAARESYGYTF
v_gene: TRBV6-1
j_gene: TRBJ1-2

CDR3aa: CASSARGDSPLHF
v_gene: TRBV19
j_gene: TRBJ1-6

CDR3aa: CASLKQGTEKLFF
v_gene: TRBV27
j_gene: TRBJ1-4

CDR3aa: CASSLGLAGGIDTQYF
v_gene: TRBV5-5
j_gene: TRBJ2-3

CDR3aa: CASSLSPITPYEQYF
v_gene: TRBV6-5
j_gene: TRBJ2-7

CDR3aa: CASSQGAEHYEQYF
v_gene: TRBV6-1
j_gene: TRBJ2-7

CDR3aa: CASSTRTGDHSGANVLTF
v_gene: TRBV5-1
j_gene: TRBJ2-6

CDR3aa: CASSPGLLQPQHF
v_gene: TRBV19
j_gene: TRBJ1-5

CDR3aa: CASSFLSTDTQYF
v_gene: TRBV7-9
j_gene: TRBJ2-3

CDR3aa: CASSPTGLAGENEQFF
v_gene: TRBV5-1
j_gene: TRBJ2-1

CDR3aa: CASSRGGGNTIYF
v_gene: TRBV25-1
j_gene: TRBJ1-3

CDR3aa: CASSMGHPPYNSPLHF
v_gene: TRBV19
j_gene: TRBJ1-6

CDR3aa: CASKLNREAAEAFF
v_gene: TRBV7-2
j_gene: TRBJ1-1

CDR3aa: CASIGPTGELFF
v_gene: TRBV25-1
j_gene: TRBJ2-2

CDR3aa: CASSLRGNGMNTEAFF
v_gene: TRBV7-2
j_gene: TRBJ1-1

CDR3aa: CASSFRISNQPQHF
v_gene: TRBV28
j_gene: TRBJ1-5

CDR3aa: CASSIGGARYEQYF
v_gene: TRBV28
j_gene: NA

CDR3aa: CASSPGVSNEKLFF
v_gene: TRBV7-9
j_gene: TRBJ1-4

CDR3aa: CAWSVLPLGRRSNYGYTF
v_gene: TRBV30
j_gene: TRBJ1-2

CDR3aa: CASSPDTATYGYTF
v_gene: TRBV28
j_gene: TRBJ1-2